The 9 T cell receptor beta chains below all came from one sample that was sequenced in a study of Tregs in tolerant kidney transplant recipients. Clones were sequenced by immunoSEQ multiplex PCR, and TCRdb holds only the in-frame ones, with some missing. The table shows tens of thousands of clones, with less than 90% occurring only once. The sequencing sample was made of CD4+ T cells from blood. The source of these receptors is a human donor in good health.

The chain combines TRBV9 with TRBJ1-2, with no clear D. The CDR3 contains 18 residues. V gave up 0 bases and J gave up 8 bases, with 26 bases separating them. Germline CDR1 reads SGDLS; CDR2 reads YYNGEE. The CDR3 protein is CASSVATEKERFGGGYTF. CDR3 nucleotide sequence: TGTGCCAGCAGCGTAGCTACAGAAAAAGAAAGGTTTGGAGGGGGCTACACCTTC.

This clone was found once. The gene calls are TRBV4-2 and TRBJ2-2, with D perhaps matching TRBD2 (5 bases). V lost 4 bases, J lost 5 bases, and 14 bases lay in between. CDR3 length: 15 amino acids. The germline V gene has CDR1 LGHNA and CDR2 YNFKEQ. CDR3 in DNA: TGTGCCAGCAGCCTGCGGGTAGATACGACCGGGGAGCTGTTTTTT. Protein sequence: CASSLRVDTTGELFF.

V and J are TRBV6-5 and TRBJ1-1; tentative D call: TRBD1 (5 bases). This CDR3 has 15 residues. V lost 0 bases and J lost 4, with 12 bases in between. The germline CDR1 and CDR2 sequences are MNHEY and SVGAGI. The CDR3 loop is CASSYSEHRSTEAFF. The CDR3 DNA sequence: TGTGCCAGCAGTTACTCAGAACACAGGAGCACTGAAGCTTTCTTT.

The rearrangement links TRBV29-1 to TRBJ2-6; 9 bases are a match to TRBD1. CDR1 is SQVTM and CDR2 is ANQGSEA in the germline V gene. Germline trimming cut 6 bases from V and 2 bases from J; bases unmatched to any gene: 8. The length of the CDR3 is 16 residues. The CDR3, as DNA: TGCAGCGTCTCGGGACAGGGTGCTCCTGGGGCCAACGTCCTGACTTTC. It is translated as CSVSGQGAPGANVLTF.

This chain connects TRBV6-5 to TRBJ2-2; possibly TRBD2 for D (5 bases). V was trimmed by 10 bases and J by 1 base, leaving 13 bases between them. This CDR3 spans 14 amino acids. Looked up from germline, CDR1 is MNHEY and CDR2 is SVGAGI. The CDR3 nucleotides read TGTGCCACCTCACGGGCGGGGAACACCGGGGAGCTGTTTTTT. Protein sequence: CATSRAGNTGELFF.

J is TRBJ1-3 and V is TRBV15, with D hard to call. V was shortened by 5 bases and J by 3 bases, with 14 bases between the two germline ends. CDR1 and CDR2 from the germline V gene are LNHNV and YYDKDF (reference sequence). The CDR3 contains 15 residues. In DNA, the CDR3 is TGTGCCACCAGCCCTGGTGGAGGCTTTGGAAACACCATATATTTT. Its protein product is CATSPGGGFGNTIYF.

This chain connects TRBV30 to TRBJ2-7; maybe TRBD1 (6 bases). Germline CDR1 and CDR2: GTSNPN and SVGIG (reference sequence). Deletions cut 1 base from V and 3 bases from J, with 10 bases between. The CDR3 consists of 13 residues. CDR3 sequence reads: CAWSGQGNYEQYF. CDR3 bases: TGTGCCTGGAGTGGCCAGGGGAACTACGAGCAGTACTTC. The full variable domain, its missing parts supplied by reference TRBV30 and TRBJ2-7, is SQTIHQWPATLVQPVGSPLSLECTVEGTSNPNLYWYRQAAGRGLQLLFYSVGIGQISSEVPQNLSASRPQDRQFILSSKKLLLSDSGFYLCAWSGQGNYEQYFGPGTRLTVT.

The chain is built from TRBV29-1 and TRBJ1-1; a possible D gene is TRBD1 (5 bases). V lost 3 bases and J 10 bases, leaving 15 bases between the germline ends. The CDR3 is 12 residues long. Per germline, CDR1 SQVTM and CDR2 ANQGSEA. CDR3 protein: CSVETRVSIAFF. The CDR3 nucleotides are TGCAGCGTTGAGACCAGGGTATCGATAGCTTTCTTT.

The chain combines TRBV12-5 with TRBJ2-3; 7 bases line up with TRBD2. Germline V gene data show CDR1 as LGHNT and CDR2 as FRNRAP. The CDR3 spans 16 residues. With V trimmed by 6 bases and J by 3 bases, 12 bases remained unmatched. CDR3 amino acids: CASGRTTSVKTDTQYF. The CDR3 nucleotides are TGTGCTAGTGGCCGTACAACTAGCGTTAAAACAGATACGCAGTATTTT.